These 16 T cell receptor beta chains share one sample of origin, sequenced in a study of cytomegalovirus exposure and HLA in healthy donors. The PCR was carried out with 60 Vbeta primers and 13 Jbeta primers. Assay used: immunoSEQ multiplex PCR; TCRdb lists only in-frame clones, some missing. The sample includes roughly 190,000 clones, 65% to 85% seen only once; the top ten take over 1.5%. The sample comprised PBMCs. Source of these receptors: a man aged 35-49 years in good health and CMV-seropositive.

This sequence joins TRBV6-4 and TRBJ1-2; unclear D gene. There are 14 residues in the CDR3. V lost 6 bases, J lost 4 bases, and 15 bases lay in between. CDR1 is MRHNA and CDR2 is SNTAGT in the germline V gene. Written as DNA, the CDR3 is TGTGCCAGCAGCCCCGAGAGGGCGGCCTATGGCTACACCTTC. It translates to CASSPERAAYGYTF.

This chain uses TRBV30 with TRBJ2-1; 15 bases align to TRBD2. Trimming at V came to 5 bases and at J to 8 bases, leaving 13 bases not matched to a gene. The germline V gene has CDR1 GTSNPN and CDR2 SVGIG (reference sequence). The CDR3 has 17 amino acids. The CDR3 DNA follows: TGTGCCTGGGACCCGGGACTAGCGGGAGGCCCAGGGTATGAGCAGTTCTTC. It translates to CAWDPGLAGGPGYEQFF.

In nucleotides, the CDR3 is TGTGCCAGCAGTCAACCTTATCTACGGGGAGGCTACACCTTC. Translated: CASSQPYLRGGYTF. V is TRBV6-5 and J is TRBJ1-2; unclear D gene. V lost 5 bases, J lost 8 bases, and 18 bases lay in between. Germline-derived CDR1 and CDR2 are MNHEY and SVGAGI. CDR3 length: 14 residues.

The chain employs TRBV9 and TRBJ2-1, with 8 nucleotides matching TRBD2. This CDR3 is 17 amino acids long. The V gene end was trimmed by 2 bases and the J gene end by 7 bases; junction bases not matched to a gene: 14. CDR1 is SGDLS and CDR2 is YYNGEE in the germline V gene. The CDR3 DNA reads TGTGCCAGCAGCGTCCCAGGGTCTGCGGGAGGTAGGAATGAGCAGTTCTTC. It specifies CASSVPGSAGGRNEQFF.

This chain links TRBV2 with TRBJ1-1; D is unclear. V lost 6 bases and J 1 base, leaving 12 bases between the germline ends. The CDR3 is 14 residues long. CDR1 SNHLY and CDR2 FYNNEI come from the germline V gene. This chain's CDR3 is CASSPFEGNTEAFF. The CDR3 DNA reads as TGTGCCAGCAGCCCCTTTGAGGGGAACACTGAAGCTTTCTTT. The whole variable domain, filled in from reference TRBV2 and TRBJ1-1, reads EPEVTQTPSHQVTQMGQEVILRCVPISNHLYFYWYRQILGQKVEFLVSFYNNEISEKSEIFDDQFSVERPDGSNFTLKIRSTKLEDSAMYFCASSPFEGNTEAFFGQGTRLTVV.

The V call is TRBV7-6, the J call TRBJ2-5, with D unresolved. The end of the DNA fits TRBJ2-7 better, so the J call may be wrong. Germline CDR1 SGHVS, CDR2 FNYEAQ. The CDR3 totals 14 residues. Here the CDR3 reads CASSLGAYTYEQYF. The CDR3 DNA follows: TGTGCCAGCAGCTTAGGGGCCTACACCTACGAGCAGTACTTC.

The chain employs TRBV28 and TRBJ1-5; D not certain. V gave up 2 bases and J gave up 1 base, with 12 bases separating them. The CDR3 contains 16 residues. Germline V CDR1 and CDR2: MDHEN, SYDVKM. CDR3 loop: CASSLTAGISNQPQHF. As DNA, the CDR3 is TGTGCCAGCAGTTTAACGGCGGGGATAAGCAATCAGCCCCAGCATTTT.

The chain couples TRBV5-1 to TRBJ2-1, with a possible D match to TRBD2 (5 bases). CDR1 and CDR2 (germline): SGHRS, YFSETQ. The CDR3 length is 12 residues. The V end was cut by 8 bases, the J end by 3 bases, with 9 bases between. CDR3 nucleotide sequence: TGCGCCAGTACCCGGGACTACAATGAGCAGTTCTTC. Translation gives CASTRDYNEQFF.

The chain links TRBV28 to TRBJ1-4; 7 nucleotides agree with TRBD1. CDR3 length: 16 residues. V shed 1 base, J shed 0 bases, and the junction held 2 bases outside the gene matches. CDR1 MDHEN and CDR2 SYDVKM come from the germline V gene. The CDR3 coding sequence is TGTGCCAGCAGTTTATACAGGGGTTCAACTAATGAAAAACTGTTTTTT. It specifies CASSLYRGSTNEKLFF.

The rearrangement joins TRBV6-1 to TRBJ1-1; TRBD1 agrees at 7 bases. After removal of 10 bases from V and 12 bases from J, the junction contained 17 bases not matched to a gene. Germline V lookup: CDR1 MNHNS, CDR2 SASEGT. The CDR3 is 13 amino acids. The CDR3, as DNA: TGTGCCACCCTAGTAAGACCGGGACAGAAGACTTTCTTT. Amino acid sequence: CATLVRPGQKTFF.

The rearrangement links TRBV7-9 to TRBJ1-5, with D perhaps matching TRBD1 (6 bases). This CDR3 is 14 amino acids long. The V end lost 4 bases, the J end lost 2 bases, and 9 bases lay between the germline ends. CDR1 and CDR2 from the germline V gene are SEHNR and FQNEAQ (reference sequence). CDR3 region: CASSSAGGNQPQHF. The CDR3 DNA reads as TGTGCCAGCAGCTCTGCAGGGGGCAATCAGCCCCAGCATTTT.

The V and J genes are TRBV19 and TRBJ2-7, with TRBD1 matching over 8 bases. The CDR3 spans 14 residues. CDR1 is LNHDA and CDR2 is SQIVND in the germline V gene (reference sequence). After removal of 10 bases from V and 0 bases from J, the junction contained 8 bases not matched to a gene. This CDR3 is CATRPGQASYEQYF. CDR3 DNA: TGTGCCACTAGACCGGGACAGGCCTCCTACGAGCAGTACTTC.

The rearrangement links TRBV27 to TRBJ1-6; 8 bases are a match to TRBD1. This CDR3 contains 15 residues. CDR1 and CDR2 from the germline V gene are MNHEY and SMNVEV (reference sequence). J gave up 7 bases and V 3 bases, and 5 bases lay outside the gene matches. The CDR3 bases are TGTGCCAGCAGTTTGAGACAGGGGTACAATTCACCCCTCCACTTT. It specifies CASSLRQGYNSPLHF.

The rearrangement joins TRBV2 to TRBJ1-1, with D unclear. Germline CDR1 is SNHLY and CDR2 is FYNNEI. Between the trimmed V and J ends, which lost 5 bases and 3 bases, there was a span of 7 bases. The CDR3 loop spans 12 amino acids. CDR3 protein: CASSFGDTEAFF. The CDR3 nucleotides are TGTGCCAGCAGTTTCGGGGACACTGAAGCTTTCTTT.

This chain joins TRBV28 and TRBJ1-1, with D uncertain. V lost 1 base to trimming and J lost 11 bases, with 14 bases between them. This CDR3 comprises 13 residues. Per germline, CDR1 MDHEN and CDR2 SYDVKM. CDR3 coding DNA: TGTGCCAGCAGTTTATTACCCGAGGGTCGGGCTTTCTTT. Residues: CASSLLPEGRAFF.

This chain links TRBV5-8 with TRBJ1-5, with D perhaps TRBD1 (6 bases). V was trimmed by 5 bases and J by 6 bases, leaving 12 bases between them. CDR3 length: 13 amino acids. Germline CDR1 reads SGHTS; CDR2 reads YDEGEE. CDR3 in amino acids: CASRGHSGQPQHF. The CDR3 nucleotides are TGTGCCAGCAGGGGACACTCGGGTCAGCCCCAGCATTTT.